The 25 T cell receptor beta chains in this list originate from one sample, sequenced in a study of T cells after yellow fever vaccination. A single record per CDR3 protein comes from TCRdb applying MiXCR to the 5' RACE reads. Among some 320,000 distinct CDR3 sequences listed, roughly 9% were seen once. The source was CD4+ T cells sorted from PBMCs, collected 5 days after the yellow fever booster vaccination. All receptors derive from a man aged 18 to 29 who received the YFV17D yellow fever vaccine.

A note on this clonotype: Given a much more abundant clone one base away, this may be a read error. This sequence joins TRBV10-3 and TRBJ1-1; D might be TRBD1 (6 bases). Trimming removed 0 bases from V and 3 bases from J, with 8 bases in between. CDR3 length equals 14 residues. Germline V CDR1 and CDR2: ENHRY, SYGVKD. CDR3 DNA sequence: TGTGCCATCAGTGAGTCGAGGGGGGACACTGAAGCTTTCTTT. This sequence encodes CAISESRGDTEAFF.

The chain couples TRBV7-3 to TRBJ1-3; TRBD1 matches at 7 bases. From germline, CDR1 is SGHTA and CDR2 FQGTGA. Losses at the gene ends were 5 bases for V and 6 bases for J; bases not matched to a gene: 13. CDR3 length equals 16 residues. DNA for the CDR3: TGTGCCAGCAGCCCCCGACAGGGCCTGAGAGTAAACACCATATATTTT. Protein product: CASSPRQGLRVNTIYF.

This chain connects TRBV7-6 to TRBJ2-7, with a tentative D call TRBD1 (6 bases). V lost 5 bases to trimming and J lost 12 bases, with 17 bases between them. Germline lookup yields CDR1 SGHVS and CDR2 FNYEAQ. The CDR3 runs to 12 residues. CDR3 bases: TGTGCCAGCAGCGCCTTTCGGGACATAGCGTACTTC. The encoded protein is CASSAFRDIAYF.

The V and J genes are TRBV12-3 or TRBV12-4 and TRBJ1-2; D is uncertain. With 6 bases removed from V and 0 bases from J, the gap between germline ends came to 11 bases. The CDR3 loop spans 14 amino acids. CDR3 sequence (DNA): TGTGCCAGCAGCCAGGACGGAGCTAACTATGGCTACACCTTC. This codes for CASSQDGANYGYTF.

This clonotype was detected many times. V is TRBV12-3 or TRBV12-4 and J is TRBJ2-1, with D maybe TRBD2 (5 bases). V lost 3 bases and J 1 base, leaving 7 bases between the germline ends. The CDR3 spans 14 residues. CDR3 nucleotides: TGTGCCAGCAGTTTTAGAGGGTCCTACAATGAGCAGTTCTTC. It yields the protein CASSFRGSYNEQFF.

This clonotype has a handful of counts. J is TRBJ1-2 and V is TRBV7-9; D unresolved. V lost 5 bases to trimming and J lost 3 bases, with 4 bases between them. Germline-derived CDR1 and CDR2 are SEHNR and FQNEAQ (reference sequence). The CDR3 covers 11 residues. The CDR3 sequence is CASSAYYGYTF. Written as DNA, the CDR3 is TGTGCCAGCAGCGCCTACTATGGCTACACCTTC.

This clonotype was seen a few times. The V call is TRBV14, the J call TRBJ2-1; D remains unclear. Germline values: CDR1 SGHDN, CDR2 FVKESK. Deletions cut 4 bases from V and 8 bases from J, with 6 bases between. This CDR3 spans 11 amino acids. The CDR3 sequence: CASSRWYEQFF. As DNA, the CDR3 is TGTGCCAGCAGCCGATGGTATGAGCAGTTCTTC.

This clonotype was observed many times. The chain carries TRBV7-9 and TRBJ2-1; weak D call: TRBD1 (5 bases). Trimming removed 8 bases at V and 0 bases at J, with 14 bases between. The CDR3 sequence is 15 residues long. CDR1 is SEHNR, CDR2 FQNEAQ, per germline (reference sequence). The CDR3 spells CASSLGLSSYNEQFF. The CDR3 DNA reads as TGTGCCAGCTCCTTGGGGCTAAGCTCCTACAATGAGCAGTTCTTC.

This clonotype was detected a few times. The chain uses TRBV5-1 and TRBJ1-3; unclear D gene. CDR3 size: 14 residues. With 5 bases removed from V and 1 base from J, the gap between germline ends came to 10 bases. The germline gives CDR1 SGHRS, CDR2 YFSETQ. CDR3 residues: CASRRVGSGNTIYF. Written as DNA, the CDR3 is TGCGCCAGCAGGAGGGTCGGTTCTGGAAACACCATATATTTT.

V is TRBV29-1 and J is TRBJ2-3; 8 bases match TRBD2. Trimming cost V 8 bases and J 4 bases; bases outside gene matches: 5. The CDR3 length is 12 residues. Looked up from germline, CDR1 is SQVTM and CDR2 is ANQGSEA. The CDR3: CSSRGGADTQYF. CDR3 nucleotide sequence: TGCAGCTCCCGGGGGGGGGCAGATACGCAGTATTTT.

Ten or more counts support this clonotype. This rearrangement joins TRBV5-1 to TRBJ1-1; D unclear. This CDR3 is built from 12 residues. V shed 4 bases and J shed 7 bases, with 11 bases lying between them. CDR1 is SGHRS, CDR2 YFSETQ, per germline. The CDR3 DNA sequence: TGCGCCAGCAGCGGACCGGGATTTGAAGCTTTCTTT. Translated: CASSGPGFEAFF.

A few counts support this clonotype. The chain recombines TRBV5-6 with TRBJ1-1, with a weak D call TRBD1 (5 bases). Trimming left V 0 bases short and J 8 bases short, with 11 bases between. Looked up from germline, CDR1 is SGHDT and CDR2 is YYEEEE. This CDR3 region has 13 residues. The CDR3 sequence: CASSLAPGTEAFF. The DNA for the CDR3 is TGTGCCAGCAGCTTGGCCCCAGGGACCGAAGCTTTCTTT.

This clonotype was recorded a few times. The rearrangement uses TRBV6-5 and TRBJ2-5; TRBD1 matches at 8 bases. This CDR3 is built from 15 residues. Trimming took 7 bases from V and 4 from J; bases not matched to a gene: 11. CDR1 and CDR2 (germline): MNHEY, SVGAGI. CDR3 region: CASMEGRGRGETQYF. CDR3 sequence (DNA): TGTGCCAGCATGGAGGGCAGGGGGCGAGGAGAGACCCAGTACTTC.

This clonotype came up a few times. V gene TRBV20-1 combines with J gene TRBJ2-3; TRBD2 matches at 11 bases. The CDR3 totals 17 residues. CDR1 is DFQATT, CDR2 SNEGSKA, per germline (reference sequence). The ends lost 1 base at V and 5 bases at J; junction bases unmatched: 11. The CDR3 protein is CSARGLLAGDVRDTQYF. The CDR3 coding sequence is TGCAGTGCTAGAGGCTTACTAGCGGGGGATGTTAGAGATACGCAGTATTTT.

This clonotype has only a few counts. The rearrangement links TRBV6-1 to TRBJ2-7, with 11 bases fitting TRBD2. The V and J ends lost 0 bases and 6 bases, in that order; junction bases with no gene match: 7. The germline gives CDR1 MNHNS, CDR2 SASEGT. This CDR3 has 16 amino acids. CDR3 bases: TGTGCCAGCAGTGAAGCGCTTCTAGCGGGGGGAGCCGAGCAGTACGTC. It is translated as CASSEALLAGGAEQYV.

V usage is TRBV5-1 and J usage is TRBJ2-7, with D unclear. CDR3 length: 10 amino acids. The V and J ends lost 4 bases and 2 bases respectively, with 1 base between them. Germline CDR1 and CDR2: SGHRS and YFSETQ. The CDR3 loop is CASSTYEQYV. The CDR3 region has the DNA TGCGCCAGCAGCACCTACGAGCAGTACGTC.

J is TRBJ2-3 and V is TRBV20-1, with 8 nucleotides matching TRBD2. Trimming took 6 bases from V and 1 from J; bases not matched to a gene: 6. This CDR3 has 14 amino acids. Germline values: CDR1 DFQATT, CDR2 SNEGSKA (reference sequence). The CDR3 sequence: CSAYSGVGTDTQYF. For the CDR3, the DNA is TGCAGTGCGTATAGCGGGGTGGGCACAGATACGCAGTATTTT.

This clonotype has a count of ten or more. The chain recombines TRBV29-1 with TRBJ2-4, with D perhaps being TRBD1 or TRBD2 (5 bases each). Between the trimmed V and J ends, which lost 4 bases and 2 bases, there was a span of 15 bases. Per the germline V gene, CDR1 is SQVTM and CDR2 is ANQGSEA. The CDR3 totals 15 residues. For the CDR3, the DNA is TGCAGCGTTGGAGAGGGGAGCTACTCCAAAAACATTCAGTACTTC. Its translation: CSVGEGSYSKNIQYF.

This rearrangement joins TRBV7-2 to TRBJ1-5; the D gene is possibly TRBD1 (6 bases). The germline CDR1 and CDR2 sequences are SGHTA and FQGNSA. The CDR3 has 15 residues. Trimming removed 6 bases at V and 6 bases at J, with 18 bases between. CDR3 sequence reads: CASSARGGFLQPQHF. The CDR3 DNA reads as TGTGCCAGCAGTGCCCGAGGGGGGTTTCTTCAGCCCCAGCATTTT. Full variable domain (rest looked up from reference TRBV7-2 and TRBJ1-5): GAGVSQSPSNKVTEKGKDVELRCDPISGHTALYWYRQSLGQGLEFLIYFQGNSAPDKSGLPSDRFSAERTGGSVSTLTIQRTQQEDSAVYLCASSARGGFLQPQHFGDGTRLSIL.

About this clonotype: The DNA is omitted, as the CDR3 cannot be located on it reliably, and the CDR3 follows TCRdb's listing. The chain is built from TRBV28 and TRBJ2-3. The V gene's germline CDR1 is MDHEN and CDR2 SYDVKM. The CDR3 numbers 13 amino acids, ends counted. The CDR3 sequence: CASSPLSVFWPAF.

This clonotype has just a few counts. In nucleotides, the CDR3 is TGTGCCAGCAGCTTAGACCTACGGGGGGAGTATGGTGAAGCTTTCTTT. As protein: CASSLDLRGEYGEAFF. V and J are TRBV11-2 and TRBJ1-1; D is possibly TRBD1 (5 bases). Germline V gene lookup returns CDR1 SGHAT and CDR2 FQNNGV. The V end was cut by 0 bases, the J end by 7 bases, with 18 bases between. This CDR3 contains 16 residues.

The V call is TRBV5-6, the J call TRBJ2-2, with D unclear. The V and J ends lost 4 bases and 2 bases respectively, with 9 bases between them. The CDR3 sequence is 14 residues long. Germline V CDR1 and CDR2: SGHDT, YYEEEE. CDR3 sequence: CASSKDLNTGELFF. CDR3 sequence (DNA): TGTGCCAGCAGCAAGGACCTTAACACCGGGGAGCTGTTTTTT.

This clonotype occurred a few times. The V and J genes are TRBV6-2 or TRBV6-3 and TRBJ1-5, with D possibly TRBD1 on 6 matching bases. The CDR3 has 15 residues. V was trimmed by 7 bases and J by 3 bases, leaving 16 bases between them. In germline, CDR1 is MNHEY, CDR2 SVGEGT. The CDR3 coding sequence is TGTGCCAGCACCGGGGGGGGGGCTTACAATCAGCCCCAGCATTTT. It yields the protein CASTGGGAYNQPQHF.

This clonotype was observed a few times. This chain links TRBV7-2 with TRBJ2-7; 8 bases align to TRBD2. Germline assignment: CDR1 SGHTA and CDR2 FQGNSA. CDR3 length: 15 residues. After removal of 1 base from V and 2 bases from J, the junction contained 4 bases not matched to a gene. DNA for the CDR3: TGTGCCAGCAGCTTAGAACGGGGGGGCCCCTACGAGCAGTACTTC. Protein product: CASSLERGGPYEQYF.

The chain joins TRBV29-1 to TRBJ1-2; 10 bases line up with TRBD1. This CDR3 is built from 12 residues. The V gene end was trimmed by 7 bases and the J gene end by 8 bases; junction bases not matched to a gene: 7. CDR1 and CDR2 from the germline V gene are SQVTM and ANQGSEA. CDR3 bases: TGCAGCGCCACGACAGGGGGCCGGGGCTACACCTTC. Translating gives CSATTGGRGYTF.